These 7 T cell receptor beta chains share one sample of origin, sequenced in a study of beta chain features in type 1 diabetes. Overall study findings and caveats: Patients with Type 1 diabetes showed moderately but significantly shorter TCRB CDR3s in all four CD4+ subsets.

These receptors have no known antigen. Reverse transcription of all isolated RNA meant that expressed TCRB transcripts were sequenced. This table comes from immunoSEQ multiplex PCR, and its TCRdb copy is limited to in-frame clones, with some not included. The sample records some 190,000 clones, around 7.8% being singletons. Input material: central memory CD4+ T cells from blood. These receptors came from a woman aged 40 to 50 with type 1 diabetes.

J is TRBJ1-1 and V is TRBV5-4, with 7 bases matching TRBD1. V dropped 3 bases and J dropped 1; count of bases not matched to a gene: 6. The CDR3 has 15 amino acids. Germline lookup yields CDR1 SGHNT and CDR2 YYREEE (reference sequence). The CDR3 loop is CASSWDPGGNTEAFF. CDR3 bases: TGTGCCAGCAGCTGGGACCCAGGGGGGAACACTGAAGCTTTCTTT.

This clone turned up a few times. This CDR3 is CASSSRSITGEQYF. The CDR3 coding sequence is TGTGCCAGCAGTTCGAGGTCTATAACGGGCGAGCAGTACTTC. V and J are TRBV6-6 and TRBJ2-7; no clear D gene. The V gene lost 4 bases and the J gene lost 6 bases, with 16 bases spanning the gap. CDR1 and CDR2 (germline): MNHNY, SVGAGI (reference sequence). This CDR3 has 14 amino acids.

This clone occurred a few times. The V gene is TRBV7-2, the J gene TRBJ1-6; no definite D call. Per the germline V gene, CDR1 is SGHTA and CDR2 is FQGNSA. V was cut by 0 bases and J by 10 bases, with 13 bases left in between. This CDR3 spans 15 amino acids. The CDR3 sequence: CASSLAGVKGSPLHF. In nucleotides, the CDR3 is TGTGCCAGCAGCTTAGCCGGGGTAAAAGGCTCACCCCTCCACTTT.

This clone was seen only a few times. The CDR3 loop is CASSPEGATEAFF. The CDR3 DNA reads TGTGCCAGCAGCCCGGAAGGAGCCACTGAAGCTTTCTTT. V gene TRBV7-9 combines with J gene TRBJ1-1; unclear D gene. This CDR3 region has 13 residues. V lost 5 bases, J lost 4 bases, and 11 bases lay in between. CDR1 and CDR2 from the germline V gene are SEHNR and FQNEAQ (reference sequence). Full variable domain (missing parts from reference TRBV7-9 and TRBJ1-1): DTGVSQNPRHKITKRGQNVTFRCDPISEHNRLYWYRQTLGQGPEFLTYFQNEAQLEKSRLLSDRFSAERPKGSFSTLEIQRTEQGDSAMYLCASSPEGATEAFFGQGTRLTVV.

This clone was picked up a small number of times. The gene calls are TRBV9 and TRBJ1-1; tentatively, D is TRBD1 (6 bases). The CDR3 runs to 14 residues. Germline CDR1 SGDLS, CDR2 YYNGEE. V shed 1 base and J shed 4 bases, with 11 bases lying between them. The CDR3 nucleotides read TGTGCCAGCAGCGTACTGCAGGGGAGCACTGAAGCTTTCTTT. Its translation is CASSVLQGSTEAFF. The entire variable domain, with the rest obtained from reference TRBV9 and TRBJ1-1, is as follows: DSGVTQTPKHLITATGQRVTLRCSPRSGDLSVYWYQQSLDQGLQFLIQYYNGEERAKGNILERFSAQQFPDLHSELNLSSLELGDSALYFCASSVLQGSTEAFFGQGTRLTVV.

In its sample, this clone was seen a few times. The DNA for the CDR3 is TGTGCCAGCTCCCCGACAGGGACCACTGAAGCTTTCTTT. Protein product: CASSPTGTTEAFF. The V and J genes are TRBV18 and TRBJ1-1, with TRBD1 identical over 7 bases. Germline CDR1 and CDR2: KGHSH and LQKENI. After removal of 6 bases from V and 4 bases from J, the junction contained 5 bases not matched to a gene. The CDR3 extends over 13 amino acids.

This clone has at least ten counts. The chain employs TRBV7-9 and TRBJ1-6; no definite D call. This CDR3 region has 12 residues. Germline CDR1 is SEHNR and CDR2 is FQNEAQ (reference sequence). Trimming removed 5 bases from V and 10 bases from J, with 9 bases in between. The CDR3 spells CASSVGVSPLHF. The CDR3 DNA is TGTGCCAGCAGCGTTGGAGTGTCACCCCTCCACTTT.